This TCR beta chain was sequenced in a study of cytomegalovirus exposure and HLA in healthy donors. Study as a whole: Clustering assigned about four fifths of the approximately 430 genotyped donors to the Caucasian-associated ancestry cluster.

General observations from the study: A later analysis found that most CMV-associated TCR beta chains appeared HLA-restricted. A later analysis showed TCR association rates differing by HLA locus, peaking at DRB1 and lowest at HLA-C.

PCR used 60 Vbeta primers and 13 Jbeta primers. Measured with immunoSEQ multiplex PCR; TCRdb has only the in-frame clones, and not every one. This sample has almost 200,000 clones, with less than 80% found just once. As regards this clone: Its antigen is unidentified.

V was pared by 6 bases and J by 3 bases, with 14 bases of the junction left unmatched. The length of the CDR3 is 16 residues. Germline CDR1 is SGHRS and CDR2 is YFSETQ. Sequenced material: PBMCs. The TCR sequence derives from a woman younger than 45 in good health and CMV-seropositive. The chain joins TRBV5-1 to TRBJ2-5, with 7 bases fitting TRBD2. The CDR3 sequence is CASTPGGRAYEETQYF. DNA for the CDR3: TGCGCCAGCACCCCGGGGGGTCGCGCCTATGAAGAGACCCAGTACTTC.